This TCR beta chain was sequenced for a study of T cell repertoires in cytomegalovirus infection. This clonotype has at least ten counts. TCRdb redid the calling of the reads with MiXCR, one entry per CDR3 protein. Of about 76,000 distinct CDR3 sequences in the sample, roughly 3.6% are singletons; the top ten hold 3.5% to 5%. Per the germline V gene, CDR1 is MDHEN and CDR2 is SYDVKM. The CDR3 consists of 16 residues. The trim removed 6 bases at V and 3 bases at J, leaving 11 bases unmatched. The source material was PBMCs. This TCR was sampled from a human donor in good health (CMV status not recorded). Some clones in this sample may be carry-over from other donors' samples. The V gene is TRBV28, the J gene TRBJ1-3; TRBD1 aligns across 7 bases. CDR3 in amino acids: CASRLGTEDFGNTIYF. In nucleotides, the CDR3 is TGTGCCAGCAGGTTAGGGACAGAAGACTTTGGAAACACCATATATTTT.